A selection of T cell receptor beta chains follows, all from one sample in a study of cytomegalovirus exposure and HLA in healthy donors. TCRdb's table, derived via immunoSEQ multiplex PCR, lists solely in-frame clones and lacks some. This table holds about 140,000 clones, about 75% found once. Sequenced sample: PBMCs. The receptors originated from a man between 18 and 29 years old in good health and CMV-seronegative. Both conserved end residues are part of each CDR3. D genes are given only for firm matches. Expanded clones get a size class; other rows say once, few or many, or leave the size out.

TRBJ2-2 | TRBV5-6 | NA | TRBD1 | 18 | TGTGCCAGCAGCCCTACACACAACAGGGGGTGGAACACCGGGGAGCTGTTTTTT | CASSPTHNRGWNTGELFF
TRBJ2-7 | TRBV5-1 | NA | NA | 12 | TGCGCCAGCAGCTCGGTGAGTTACGAGCAGTACTTC | CASSSVSYEQYF
TRBJ1-1 | TRBV11-2 | once | NA | 12 | TGTGCCAGCAGCTTCGCAGATAATGAAGCTTTCTTT | CASSFADNEAFF
TRBJ2-2 | TRBV6-5 | NA | TRBD2 | 14 | TGTGCCAGCAGTCAGCGACTAGCGGGGAGGGAGCTGTTTTTT | CASSQRLAGRELFF
TRBJ2-3 | TRBV27 | NA | NA | 13 | TGTGCCAGCAGACTCACTAGCACAGATACGCAGTATTTT | CASRLTSTDTQYF
TRBJ2-5 | TRBV27 | NA | NA | 14 | TGTGCCAGCAGTACCTATCTAGCTGAAGAGACCCAGTACTTC | CASSTYLAEETQYF
TRBJ1-2 | TRBV7-8 | once | TRBD1 | 16 | TGTGCCAGCAGCTTAGTCGCCGGACAGGGGAACTATGGCTACACCTTC | CASSLVAGQGNYGYTF
TRBJ2-5 | TRBV7-9 | NA | TRBD1 | 12 | TGTGCCAGCACCATACAGGGGGAGACCCAGTACTTC | CASTIQGETQYF
TRBJ2-1 | TRBV7-9 | NA | NA | 13 | TGTGCCAGCAGCCCAGATCCCTCCAATGAGCAGTTCTTC | CASSPDPSNEQFF
TRBJ1-5 | TRBV18 | NA | TRBD1 | 16 | TGTGCCAGCTCACCGGACAGGGGGAGTAGCAATCAGCCCCAGCATTTT | CASSPDRGSSNQPQHF
TRBJ2-5 | TRBV9 | few | TRBD2 | 16 | TGTGCCAGCAGCGCGGCCGGGACTAGATTAAAAGAGACCCAGTACTTC | CASSAAGTRLKETQYF
TRBJ2-7 | TRBV5-8 | NA | TRBD2 | 17 | TGTGCCAGCAGCTCTAACCCGCTAGCGGGAGCGAGCGGCGAGCAGTACTTC | CASSSNPLAGASGEQYF
TRBJ1-1 | TRBV18 | NA | NA | 12 | TGTGCCAGCTCACAGCGCAACACTGAAGCTTTCTTT | CASSQRNTEAFF
TRBJ2-3 | TRBV7-7 | NA | NA | 13 | TGTGCCAGCAGCCAAACTCCTAGAGACACGCAGTATTTT | CASSQTPRDTQYF